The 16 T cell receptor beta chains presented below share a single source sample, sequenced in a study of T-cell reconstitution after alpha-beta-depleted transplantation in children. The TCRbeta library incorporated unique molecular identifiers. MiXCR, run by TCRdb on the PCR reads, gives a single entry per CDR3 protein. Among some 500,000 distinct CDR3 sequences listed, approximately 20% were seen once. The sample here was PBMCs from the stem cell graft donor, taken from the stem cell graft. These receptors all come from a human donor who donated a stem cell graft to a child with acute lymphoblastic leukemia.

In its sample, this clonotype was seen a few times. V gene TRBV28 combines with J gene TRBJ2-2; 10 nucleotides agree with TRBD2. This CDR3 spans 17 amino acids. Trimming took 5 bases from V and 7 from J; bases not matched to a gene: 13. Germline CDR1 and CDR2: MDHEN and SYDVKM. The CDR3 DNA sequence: TGTGCCAGCAGTCCTAGACTAGCGGGCACTTTCGTCGGGGAGCTGTTTTTT. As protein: CASSPRLAGTFVGELFF.

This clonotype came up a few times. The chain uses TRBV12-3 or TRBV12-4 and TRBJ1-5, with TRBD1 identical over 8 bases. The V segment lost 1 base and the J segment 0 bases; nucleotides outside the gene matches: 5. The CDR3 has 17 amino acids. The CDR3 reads CASSLGTGLLSNQPQHF. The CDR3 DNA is TGTGCCAGCAGTTTAGGGACAGGGTTACTTAGCAATCAGCCCCAGCATTTT.

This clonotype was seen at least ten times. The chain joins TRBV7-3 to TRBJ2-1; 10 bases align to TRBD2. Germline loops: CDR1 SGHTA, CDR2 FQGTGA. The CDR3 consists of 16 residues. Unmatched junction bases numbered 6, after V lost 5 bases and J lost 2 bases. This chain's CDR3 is CASSDGLAAPYNEQFF. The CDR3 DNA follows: TGTGCCAGCAGCGACGGACTAGCGGCCCCCTACAATGAGCAGTTCTTC.

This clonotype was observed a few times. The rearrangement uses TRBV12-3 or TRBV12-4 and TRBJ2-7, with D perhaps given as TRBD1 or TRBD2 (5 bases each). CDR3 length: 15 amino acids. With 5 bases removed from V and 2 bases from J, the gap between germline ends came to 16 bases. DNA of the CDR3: TGTGCCAGCAGTCGTACCGGGACGGTCACCTACGAGCAGTACTTC. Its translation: CASSRTGTVTYEQYF.

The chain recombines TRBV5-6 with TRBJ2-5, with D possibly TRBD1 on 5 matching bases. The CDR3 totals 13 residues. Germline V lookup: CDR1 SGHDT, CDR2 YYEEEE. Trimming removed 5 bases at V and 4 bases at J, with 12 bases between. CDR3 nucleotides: TGTGCCAGCAGACCAGGGCATGCAGAGACCCAGTACTTC. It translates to CASRPGHAETQYF.

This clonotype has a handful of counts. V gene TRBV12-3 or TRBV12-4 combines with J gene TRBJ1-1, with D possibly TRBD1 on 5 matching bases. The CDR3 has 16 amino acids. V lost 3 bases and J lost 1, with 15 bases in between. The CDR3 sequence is CASSFYWGYENTEAFF. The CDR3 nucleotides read TGTGCCAGCAGTTTTTATTGGGGGTACGAGAACACTGAAGCTTTCTTT.

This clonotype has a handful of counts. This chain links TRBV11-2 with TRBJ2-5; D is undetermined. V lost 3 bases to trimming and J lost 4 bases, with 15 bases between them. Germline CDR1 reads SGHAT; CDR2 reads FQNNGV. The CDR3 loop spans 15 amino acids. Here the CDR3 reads CASSFLRDSRETQYF. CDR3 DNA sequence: TGTGCCAGCAGCTTCCTGCGTGATTCTAGAGAGACCCAGTACTTC.

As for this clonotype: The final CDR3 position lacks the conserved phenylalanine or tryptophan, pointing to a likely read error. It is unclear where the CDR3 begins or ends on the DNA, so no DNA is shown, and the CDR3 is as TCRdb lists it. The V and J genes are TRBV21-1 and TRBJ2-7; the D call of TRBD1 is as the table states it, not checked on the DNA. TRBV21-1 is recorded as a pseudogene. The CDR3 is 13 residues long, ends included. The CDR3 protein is CASSMDSGYEQYS.

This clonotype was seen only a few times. DNA for the CDR3: TGTGCCAGCAGCAAAGCGCTTTCTAACTATGGCTACACCTTC. It translates to CASSKALSNYGYTF. This chain joins TRBV21-1 and TRBJ1-2. TRBV21-1 is annotated as a pseudogene. The CDR3 spans 14 residues.

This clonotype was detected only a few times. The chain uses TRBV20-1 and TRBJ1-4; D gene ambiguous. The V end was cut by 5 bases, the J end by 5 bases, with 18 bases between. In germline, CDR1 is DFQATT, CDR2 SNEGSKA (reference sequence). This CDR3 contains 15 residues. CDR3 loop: CSASPRWGLNEKLFF. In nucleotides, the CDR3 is TGCAGTGCTTCACCTCGATGGGGATTAAATGAAAAACTGTTTTTT.

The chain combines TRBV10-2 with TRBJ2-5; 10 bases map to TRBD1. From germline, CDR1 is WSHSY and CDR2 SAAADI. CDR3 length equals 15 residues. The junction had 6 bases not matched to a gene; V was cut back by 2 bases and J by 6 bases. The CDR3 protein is CASSEGQGVTQTQYF. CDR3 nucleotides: TGCGCCAGCAGTGAGGGACAGGGGGTTACCCAGACCCAGTACTTC.

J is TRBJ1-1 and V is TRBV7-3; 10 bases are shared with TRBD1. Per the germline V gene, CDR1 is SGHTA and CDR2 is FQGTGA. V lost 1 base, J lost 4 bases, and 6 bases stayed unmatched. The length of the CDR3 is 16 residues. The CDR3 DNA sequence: TGTGCCAGCAGCTTAATGGGGGGACAGGGGTTCACTGAAGCTTTCTTT. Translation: CASSLMGGQGFTEAFF.

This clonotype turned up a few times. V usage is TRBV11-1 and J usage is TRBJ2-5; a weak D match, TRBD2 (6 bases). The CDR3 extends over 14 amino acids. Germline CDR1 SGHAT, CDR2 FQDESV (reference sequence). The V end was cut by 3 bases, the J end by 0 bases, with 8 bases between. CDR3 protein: CASSFGGYQETQYF. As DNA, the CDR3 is TGTGCCAGCAGCTTTGGGGGGTACCAAGAGACCCAGTACTTC.

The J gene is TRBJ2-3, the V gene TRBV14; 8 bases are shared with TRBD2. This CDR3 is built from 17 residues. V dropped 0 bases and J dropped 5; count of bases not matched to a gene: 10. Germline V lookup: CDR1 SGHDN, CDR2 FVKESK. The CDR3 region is CASSQDRLGRAEDTQYF. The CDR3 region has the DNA TGTGCCAGCAGCCAAGATCGCCTCGGGAGGGCCGAAGATACGCAGTATTTT. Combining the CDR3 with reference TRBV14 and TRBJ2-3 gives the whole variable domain EAGVTQFPSHSVIEKGQTVTLRCDPISGHDNLYWYRRVMGKEIKFLLHFVKESKQDESGMPNNRFLAERTGGTYSTLKVQPAELEDSGVYFCASSQDRLGRAEDTQYFGPGTRLTVL.

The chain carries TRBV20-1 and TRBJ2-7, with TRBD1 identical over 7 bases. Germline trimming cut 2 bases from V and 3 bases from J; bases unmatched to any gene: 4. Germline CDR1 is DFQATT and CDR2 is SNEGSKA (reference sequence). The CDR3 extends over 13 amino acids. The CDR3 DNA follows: TGCAGTGCTAGACTCAGGGACAGCTACGAGCAGTACTTC. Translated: CSARLRDSYEQYF.

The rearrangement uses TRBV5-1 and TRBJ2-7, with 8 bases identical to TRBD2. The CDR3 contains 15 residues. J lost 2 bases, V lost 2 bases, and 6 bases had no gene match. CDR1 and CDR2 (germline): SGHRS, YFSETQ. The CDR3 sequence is CASSFRGGGTYEQYF. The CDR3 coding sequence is TGCGCCAGCAGCTTTCGAGGCGGGGGGACCTACGAGCAGTACTTC.